This TCR beta chain was captured by sequencing in a study of blood T cell repertoires in COVID-19. Looking at the study overall: The study drew acute and convalescent COVID-19 samples from the United States, Italy and Spain. The cDNA or gDNA used as material had been derived from T cells, B-cell-depleted T cells, or PBMCs.

Trimming removed 6 bases from V and 5 bases from J; junction bases left unmatched: 16. There are 18 residues in the CDR3. CDR1 SNHLY and CDR2 FYNNEI come from the germline V gene. In the original analysis: Estimation of nucleated cell counts relied on the amplification of reference gene primers. Clones were sequenced by immunoSEQ multiplex PCR, and TCRdb holds only the in-frame ones, with some missing. V and J calls and clone size are as listed in that table; D and trimming were resolved from the DNA. Of about 270,000 clones listed, approximately 90% are singletons. The sequenced sample was PBMCs or T cells enriched from blood (not recorded which). This chain uses TRBV2 with TRBJ2-3, with 11 bases matching TRBD2. The sequence was obtained from a man in his forties or fifties who had been exposed to COVID-19. The CDR3: CASRTGTSGLRSKDTQYF. CDR3 coding DNA: TGTGCCAGCAGAACTGGGACTAGCGGTCTACGAAGTAAAGATACGCAGTATTTT.